The next 5 T cell receptor beta chains were all read from a single sample in a study of T cell responses to AZD1222 COVID-19 vaccine. Generated by immunoSEQ multiplex PCR, the TCRdb table keeps only in-frame clones and is missing some. The sample records under 150,000 clones, 85% to 95% being singletons. The sample here was peripheral blood, taken on day 0 of AZD1222 vaccination. These receptors were taken from an adult in good health.

The chain has TRBV13 and TRBJ2-7; TRBD1 matches at 7 bases. Germline loops: CDR1 PRHDT, CDR2 FYEKMQ (reference sequence). This CDR3 has 17 amino acids. The junction had 18 bases not matched to a gene; V was cut back by 6 bases and J by 4 bases. Written as DNA, the CDR3 is TGTGCCAGCAGTTTTTATTTCCGCCCGGACAGGCTTTACGAGCAGTACTTC. Amino acids: CASSFYFRPDRLYEQYF.

V usage is TRBV7-9 and J usage is TRBJ2-2; D unclear. Trimming shortened V by 5 bases and J by 6 bases, and 10 bases separated the two germline ends. There are 13 residues in the CDR3. Germline CDR1 reads SEHNR; CDR2 reads FQNEAQ (reference sequence). The CDR3 DNA reads TGTGCCAGCAGCAGCACCCAGGCCGGGGAGCTGTTTTTT. It is translated as CASSSTQAGELFF.

The rearrangement links TRBV4-3 to TRBJ2-5, with D perhaps being TRBD1 or TRBD2 (5 bases each). Trimming pared 4 bases from V and 2 bases from J, leaving 11 bases between. The CDR3 sequence is 14 residues long. Germline-derived CDR1 and CDR2 are LGHNA and YSLEER. CDR3 DNA sequence: TGCGCCAGCAGCCTGGGGACGGCTCAAGAGACCCAGTACTTC. It codes for CASSLGTAQETQYF.

The chain is built from TRBV5-1 and TRBJ2-5; 9 nucleotides line up with TRBD2. In germline, CDR1 is SGHRS, CDR2 YFSETQ. J gave up 0 bases and V 2 bases, and 5 bases lay outside the gene matches. The CDR3 spans 16 residues. The CDR3 DNA is TGCGCCAGCAGCTTCGGGACTAGCCGGTACCAAGAGACCCAGTACTTC. As protein: CASSFGTSRYQETQYF.

V and J are TRBV4-3 and TRBJ1-4; D is unclear. CDR1 LGHNA and CDR2 YSLEER come from the germline V gene. V lost 2 bases and J lost 3, with 16 bases in between. This CDR3 contains 17 residues. The CDR3 loop reads CASSQTSRVTANEKLFF. CDR3 DNA: TGCGCCAGCAGCCAAACCAGTAGGGTCACGGCTAATGAAAAACTGTTTTTT.